This T cell receptor beta chain comes out of a study of CXCR3-negative and CXCR3-positive naive CD8 T cells. Notes on the study in general: Cryopreserved PBMCs had partly decreased CXCR3 expression; fresh PBMCs were used in most assays. The TRBV-TRBJ usage of naive CXCR3-negative and CXCR3-positive cells was similar, but that of memory cells differed. CXCR3-positive naive cells had more hydrophobic TRB CDR3s than CXCR3-negative naive cells. Diversity was high in both naive subsets and much lower in memory cells. The authors found comparable surface CD5 between naive subsets and inferred TCR strength from TRB CDR3 properties.

Germline CDR1 and CDR2: LGHNA and YSLEER. This CDR3 has 15 amino acids. The libraries of TRB cDNA were prepared using 5' RACE with UMI labels. Reanalyzing the 5' RACE reads, TCRdb keeps one entry per CDR3 protein, without DNA. The data include about 85,000 distinct CDR3 sequences; the top ten clones carry 0.75% to 0.95%. About this clonotype: What it recognizes is unknown.

The sequence came from a human donor in good health. Some clones in this sample may be carry-over from other donors' samples. Sequencing input: naive CXCR3+ CD8+ T cells from blood. The subset is: CD45RO-CCR7+CD27+CD95- naive CD8+ T cells expressing CXCR3 (TNR3+). This chain links TRBV4-3 with TRBJ2-4; the TCRdb D gene call, TRBD1, has no DNA to confirm it. CDR3 in amino acids: CASSPTGDAKNIQYF.